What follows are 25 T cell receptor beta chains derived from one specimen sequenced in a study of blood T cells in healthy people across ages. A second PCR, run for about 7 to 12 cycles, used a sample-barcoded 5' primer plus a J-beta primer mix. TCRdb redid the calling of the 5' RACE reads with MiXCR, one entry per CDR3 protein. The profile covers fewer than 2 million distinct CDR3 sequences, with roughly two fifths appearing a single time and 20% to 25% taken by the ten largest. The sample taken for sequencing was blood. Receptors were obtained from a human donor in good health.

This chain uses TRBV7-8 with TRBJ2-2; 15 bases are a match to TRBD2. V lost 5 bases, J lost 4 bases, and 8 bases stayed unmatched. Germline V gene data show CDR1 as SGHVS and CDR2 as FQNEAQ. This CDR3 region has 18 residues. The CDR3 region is CASSAGLAGGLGTGELFF. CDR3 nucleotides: TGTGCCAGCAGCGCCGGACTAGCGGGGGGGCTGGGCACCGGGGAGCTGTTTTTT.

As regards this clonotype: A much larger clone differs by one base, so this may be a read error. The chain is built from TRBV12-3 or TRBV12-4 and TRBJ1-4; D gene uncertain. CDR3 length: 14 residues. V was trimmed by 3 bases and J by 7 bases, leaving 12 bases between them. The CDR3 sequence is CASSFGPPSEKLFF. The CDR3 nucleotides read TGTGCCAGCAGTTTTGGACCCCCGAGTGAAAAACTGTTTTTT.

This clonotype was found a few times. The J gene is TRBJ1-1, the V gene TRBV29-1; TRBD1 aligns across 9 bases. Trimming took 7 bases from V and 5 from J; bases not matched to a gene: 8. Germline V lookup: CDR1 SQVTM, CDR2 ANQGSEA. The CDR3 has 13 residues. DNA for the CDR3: TGCAGCGATACAACAGGGGGCGGGACTGAAGCTTTCTTT. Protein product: CSDTTGGGTEAFF.

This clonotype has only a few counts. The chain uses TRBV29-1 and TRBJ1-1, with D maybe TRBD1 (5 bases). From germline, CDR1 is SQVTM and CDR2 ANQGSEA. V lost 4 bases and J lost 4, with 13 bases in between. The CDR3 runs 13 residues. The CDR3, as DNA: TGCAGCGTTGCACAGGCTCTGGGCACTGAAGCTTTCTTT. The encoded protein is CSVAQALGTEAFF.

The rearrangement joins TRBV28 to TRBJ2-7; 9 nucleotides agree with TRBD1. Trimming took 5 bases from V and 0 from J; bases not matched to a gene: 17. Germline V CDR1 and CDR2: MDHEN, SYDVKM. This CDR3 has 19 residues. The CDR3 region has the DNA TGTGCCAGCAGTCCCCCCCCCGGCCGGACAGGGGCGAGCTCCTACGAGCAGTACTTC. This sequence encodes CASSPPPGRTGASSYEQYF.

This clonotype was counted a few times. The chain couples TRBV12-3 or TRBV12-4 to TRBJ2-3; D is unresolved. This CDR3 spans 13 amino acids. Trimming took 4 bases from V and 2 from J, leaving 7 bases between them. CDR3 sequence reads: CASSSDPTDTQYF. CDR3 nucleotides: TGTGCCAGCAGTTCGGACCCCACAGATACGCAGTATTTT.

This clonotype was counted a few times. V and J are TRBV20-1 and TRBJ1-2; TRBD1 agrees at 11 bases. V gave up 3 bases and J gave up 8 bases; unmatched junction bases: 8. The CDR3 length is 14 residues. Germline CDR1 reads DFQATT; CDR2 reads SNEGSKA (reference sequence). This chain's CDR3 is CSASAWTGGEGYTF. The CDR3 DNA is TGCAGTGCTAGTGCCTGGACAGGGGGCGAGGGCTACACCTTC.

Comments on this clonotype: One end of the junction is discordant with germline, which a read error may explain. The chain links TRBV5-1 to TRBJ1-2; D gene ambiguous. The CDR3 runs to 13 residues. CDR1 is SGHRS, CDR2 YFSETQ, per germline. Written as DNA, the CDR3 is TGCGCCAGCAGTCCCCGCTGGAACTATGGCCACACCTTC. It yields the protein CASSPRWNYGHTF.

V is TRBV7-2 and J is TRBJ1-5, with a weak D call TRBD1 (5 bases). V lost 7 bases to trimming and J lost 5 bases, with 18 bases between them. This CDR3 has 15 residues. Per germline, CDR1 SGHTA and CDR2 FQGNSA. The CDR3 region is CASTPYPGRDQPQHF. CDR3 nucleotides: TGTGCCAGCACCCCTTATCCGGGCAGGGATCAGCCCCAGCATTTT.

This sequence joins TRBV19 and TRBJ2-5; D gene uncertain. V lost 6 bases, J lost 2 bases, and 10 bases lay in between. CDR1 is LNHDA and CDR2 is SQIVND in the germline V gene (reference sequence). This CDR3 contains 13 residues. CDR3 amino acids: CASSEDRQETQYF. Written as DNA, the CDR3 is TGTGCCAGTAGCGAGGACCGTCAAGAGACCCAGTACTTC.

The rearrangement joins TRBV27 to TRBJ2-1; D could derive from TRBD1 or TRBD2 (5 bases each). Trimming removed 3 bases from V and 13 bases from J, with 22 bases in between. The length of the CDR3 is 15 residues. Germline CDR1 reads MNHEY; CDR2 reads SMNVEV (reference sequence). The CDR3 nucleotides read TGTGCCAGCAGTTTTTCGGGGACCACAATTATCCACCAGTTCTTC. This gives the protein CASSFSGTTIIHQFF.

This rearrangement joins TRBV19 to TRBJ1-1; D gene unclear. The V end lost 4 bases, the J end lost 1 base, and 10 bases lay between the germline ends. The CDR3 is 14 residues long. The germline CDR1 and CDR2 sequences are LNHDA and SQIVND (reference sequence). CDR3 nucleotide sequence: TGTGCCAGTAGTAAGCCGGGAACGAACACTGAAGCTTTCTTT. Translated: CASSKPGTNTEAFF.

In DNA form, the CDR3 reads TGTGCCAGCAGCCATCCGGGGTCCCCGTCGAACACCGGGGAGCTGTTTTTT. This translates into CASSHPGSPSNTGELFF. This chain connects TRBV4-2 to TRBJ2-2; D may be TRBD2 (5 bases). The CDR3 covers 17 residues. Trimming cost V 3 bases and J 0 bases, with 14 bases left between them. The germline V gene has CDR1 LGHNA and CDR2 YNFKEQ.

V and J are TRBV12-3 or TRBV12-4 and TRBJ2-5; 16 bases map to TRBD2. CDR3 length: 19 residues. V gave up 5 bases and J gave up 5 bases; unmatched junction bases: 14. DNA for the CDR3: TGTGCCAGCAGTCTCTCGGGACTAGCGGGGGGGCTCGCTCGGGAGACCCAGTACTTC. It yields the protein CASSLSGLAGGLARETQYF.

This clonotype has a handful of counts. The CDR3 is CASSLLGSQYYGYTF. The CDR3 DNA reads as TGTGCCAGCAGCTTACTGGGGAGCCAGTATTATGGCTACACCTTC. The chain links TRBV7-8 to TRBJ1-2; D gene uncertain. The CDR3 consists of 15 residues. The germline CDR1 and CDR2 sequences are SGHVS and FQNEAQ. V was shortened by 2 bases and J by 5 bases, with 15 bases between the two germline ends.

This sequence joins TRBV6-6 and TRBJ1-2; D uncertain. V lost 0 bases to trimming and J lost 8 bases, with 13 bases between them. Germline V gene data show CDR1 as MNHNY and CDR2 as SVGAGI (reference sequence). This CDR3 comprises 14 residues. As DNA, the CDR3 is TGTGCCAGCAGTTACTCTTCGGACCTTTGGGGCTACACCTTC. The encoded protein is CASSYSSDLWGYTF.

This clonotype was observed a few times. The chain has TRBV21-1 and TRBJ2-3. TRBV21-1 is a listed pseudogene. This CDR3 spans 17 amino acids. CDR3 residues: CASSQNLHLVRTDTQYF. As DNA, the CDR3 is TGTGCCAGCAGCCAAAACTTACACCTCGTCCGCACAGATACGCAGTATTTT.

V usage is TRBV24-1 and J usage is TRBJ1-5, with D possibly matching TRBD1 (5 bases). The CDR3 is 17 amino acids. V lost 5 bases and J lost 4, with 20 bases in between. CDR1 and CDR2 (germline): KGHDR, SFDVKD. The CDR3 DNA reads TGTGCCACCAGTGCCGGCCCGGGGGAGGGTGGAAATCAGCCCCAGCATTTT. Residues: CATSAGPGEGGNQPQHF.

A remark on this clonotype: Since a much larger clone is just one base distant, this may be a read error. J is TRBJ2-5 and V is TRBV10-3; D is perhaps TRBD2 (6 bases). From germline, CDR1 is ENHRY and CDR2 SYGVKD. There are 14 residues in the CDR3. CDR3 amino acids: CAITTGEPQETQCF. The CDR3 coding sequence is TGTGCCATCACGACGGGGGAACCCCAAGAGACCCAGTGCTTC.

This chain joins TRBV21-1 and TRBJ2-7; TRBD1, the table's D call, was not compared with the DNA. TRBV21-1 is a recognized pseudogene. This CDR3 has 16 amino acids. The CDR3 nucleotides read TGTGCCAGCAGCAAAGGGGCGAACCATCACGGGTACGAGCAGTACTTC. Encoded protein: CASSKGANHHGYEQYF.

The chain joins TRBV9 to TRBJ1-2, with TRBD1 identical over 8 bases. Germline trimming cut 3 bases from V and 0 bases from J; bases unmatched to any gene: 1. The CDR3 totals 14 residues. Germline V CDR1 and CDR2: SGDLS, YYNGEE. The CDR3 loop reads CASSAGQANYGYTF. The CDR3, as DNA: TGTGCCAGCAGCGCGGGACAGGCTAACTATGGCTACACCTTC. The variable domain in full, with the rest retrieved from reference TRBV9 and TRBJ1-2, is DSGVTQTPKHLITATGQRVTLRCSPRSGDLSVYWYQQSLDQGLQFLIQYYNGEERAKGNILERFSAQQFPDLHSELNLSSLELGDSALYFCASSAGQANYGYTFGSGTRLTVV.

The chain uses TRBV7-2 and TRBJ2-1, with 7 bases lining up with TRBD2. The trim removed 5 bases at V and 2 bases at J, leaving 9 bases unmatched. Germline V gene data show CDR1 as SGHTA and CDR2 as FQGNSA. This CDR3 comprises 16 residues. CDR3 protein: CTSSPEAGRAYNEQFF. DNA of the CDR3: TGTACCAGCAGCCCAGAAGCGGGGAGGGCCTACAATGAGCAGTTCTTC. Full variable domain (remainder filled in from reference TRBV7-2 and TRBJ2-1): GAGVSQSPSNKVTEKGKDVELRCDPISGHTALYWYRQSLGQGLEFLIYFQGNSAPDKSGLPSDRFSAERTGGSVSTLTIQRTQQEDSAVYLCTSSPEAGRAYNEQFFGPGTRLTVL.

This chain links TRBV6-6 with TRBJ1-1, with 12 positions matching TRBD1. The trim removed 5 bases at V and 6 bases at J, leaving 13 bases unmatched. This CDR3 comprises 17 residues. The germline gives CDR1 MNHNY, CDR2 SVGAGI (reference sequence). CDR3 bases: TGTGCCAGCAGTACGCCCCGGGACAGGGGGCGCATCGCTGAAGCTTTCTTT. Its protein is CASSTPRDRGRIAEAFF.

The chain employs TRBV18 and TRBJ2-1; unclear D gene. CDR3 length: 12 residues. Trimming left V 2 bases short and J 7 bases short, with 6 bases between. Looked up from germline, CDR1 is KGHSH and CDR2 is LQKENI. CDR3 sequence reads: CASSPAQNEQFF. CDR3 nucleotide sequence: TGTGCCAGCTCACCAGCACAAAATGAGCAGTTCTTC.

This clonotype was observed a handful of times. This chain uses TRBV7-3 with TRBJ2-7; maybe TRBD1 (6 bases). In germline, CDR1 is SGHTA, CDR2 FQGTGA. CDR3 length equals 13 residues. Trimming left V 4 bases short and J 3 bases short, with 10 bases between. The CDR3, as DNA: TGTGCCAGCAGCTCGTTCAGGGGCTACGAGCAGTACTTC. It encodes CASSSFRGYEQYF.